This paragraph covers one T cell receptor beta chain sequence. This sample was taken from a study of blood T cell repertoires in COVID-19. Clones were read by immunoSEQ multiplex PCR, and TCRdb kept only the in-frame ones, dropping some. The repertoire holds about 160,000 clones, with around 87% as singletons. The germline V gene has CDR1 MDHEN and CDR2 SYDVKM. Between the trimmed V and J ends, which lost 2 bases and 5 bases, there was a span of 12 bases. The CDR3 spans 14 residues. Sequencing input: peripheral blood. J is TRBJ1-2 and V is TRBV28, with D perhaps TRBD1 (6 bases). The TCR sequence derives from a young man with COVID-19, enrolled during active disease. The DNA for the CDR3 is TGTGCCAGCAGTTTAATCCGCAGGGGTTATGGCTACACCTTC. Residues: CASSLIRRGYGYTF.